This TCR beta chain was identified in a study of CD8+ T cells in alopecia areata. Study details: The percentage of affected scalp area served as the score of severity for treated patients. Overall study results and limits: Tofacitinib significantly brought down scalp clonality and expanded CD8+ clones among top 100. Elevated clonality characterized lesional scalp relative to normal scalp, particularly in alopecia totalis/universalis.

Sample treatment: oral pan-JAK inhibitor, 5-10 mg twice daily. Researchers gathered lesional scalp punch biopsies and peripheral blood from patients with alopecia areata. This clone was found a few times. What it recognizes is unknown. In each case, RNA was isolated and then reverse transcribed into cDNA as the sequencing template. This table comes from immunoSEQ multiplex PCR, and its TCRdb copy is limited to in-frame clones, with some not included. This sample has 150,000 to 200,000 clones, with 64% found just once. Specimen: CD4+ T cells sorted from blood, collected between weeks 47 and 50, from a patient treated with tofacitinib. This clonotype originated in a human donor with alopecia areata.

Here the CDR3 DNA reads TGCGCCAGCAGTCGGCCGGGACTAGTAGAAGATACGCAGTATTTT. This codes for CASSRPGLVEDTQYF. V is TRBV4-1 and J is TRBJ2-3, with TRBD2 matching 8 bases. V gave up 6 bases and J gave up 5 bases; unmatched junction bases: 10. From germline, CDR1 is MGHRA and CDR2 YSYEKL. This CDR3 is 15 amino acids long.